Listed below are T cell receptor beta chains from one sample, sequenced in a study of shared clonotypes between healthy human individuals. The table came from immunoSEQ multiplex PCR; TCRdb's copy has only in-frame clones and leaves some out. This table has 2,100,000 or so clones, around 95% appearing once. Sequenced input: naive CD4+ T cells sorted from blood. These TCRs come from a man aged 18-30 years in good health. CDR3s include the opening cysteine and the closing phenylalanine or tryptophan. Fields, in order: D gene, clone size, V gene, J gene, CDR3 DNA, CDR3 protein. D genes are given only for firm matches. The size field is filled for only some rows; it gives once, few, many or a size class.

TRBD1	-	TRBV29-1	TRBJ2-1	TGCAGCGTTGAAGTTTCCGGGACAGGGGTATCCGGGCAGTTCTTC	CSVEVSGTGVSGQFF
-	once	TRBV6-1	TRBJ1-2	TGTGCCAGCAGTGATGGTGGACAGATATTCTATGGCTACACCTTC	CASSDGGQIFYGYTF
-	-	TRBV19	TRBJ1-1	TGTGCCAGTAGTGTAAACCGGGGTGAAGCTTTCTTT	CASSVNRGEAFF
-	-	TRBV5-1	TRBJ2-7	TGCGCCAGCAGCGCCCGGACGTACTCCTACGAGCAGTACTTC	CASSARTYSYEQYF
TRBD2	-	TRBV10-3	TRBJ2-3	TGTGCCATCAGTGAGTCGTCGGCGGGGGGCGCAGATACGCAGTATTTT	CAISESSAGGADTQYF
-	-	TRBV19	TRBJ2-7	TGTGCCAGTAGTATTGCAGTTCCCTACGAGCAGTACTTC	CASSIAVPYEQYF
-	-	TRBV2	TRBJ2-5	TGTGCCAGCAGCCTTGGACAGAAGCAAGAGACCCAGTACTTC	CASSLGQKQETQYF
-	-	TRBV25-1	TRBJ1-1	TGTGCCAGCAAGGAGGCAGGGATCACTGAAGCTTTCTTT	CASKEAGITEAFF
-	-	TRBV4-3	TRBJ1-5	TGCGCCAGCAGCCAAGGGACCCAAGACGGTCAGCCCCAGCATTTT	CASSQGTQDGQPQHF
-	-	TRBV11-2	TRBJ2-7	TGTGCCAGCAGCCAGAGAGAGCGGACTTCCTTTTACGGGCAGTACTTC	CASSQRERTSFYGQYF
-	-	TRBV5-1	TRBJ1-6	TGCGCCAGCAGAGGGGGAGGGTCACCCCTCCACTTT	CASRGGGSPLHF
TRBD2	-	TRBV4-1	TRBJ2-7	TGCGCCAGCAGACTGGCGTTGGGGGAGGGAGGCTACGAGCAGTACTTC	CASRLALGEGGYEQYF
-	-	TRBV2	TRBJ2-1	TGTGCCAGCAGACCTTACAATGAGCAGTTCTTC	CASRPYNEQFF
TRBD1	-	TRBV5-1	TRBJ1-2	TGCGCCAGCAGCTTGGACAGGGGCTTGGGCTACACCTTC	CASSLDRGLGYTF
TRBD2	-	TRBV6-1	TRBJ2-5	TGTGCCAGCAGTGGGCGAGTTGGTCTAGCGGGAGCCCCACAGACCCAGTACTTC	CASSGRVGLAGAPQTQYF
-	once	TRBV10-3	TRBJ2-7	TGTGCCATCAGTGAAGGGCAGGGTGTCGACGAGCAGTACTTC	CAISEGQGVDEQYF
-	-	TRBV19	TRBJ1-6	TGTGCCAGTAGTATCCGTAACTCCTATAATTCACCCCTCCACTTT	CASSIRNSYNSPLHF
-	once	TRBV28	TRBJ1-4	TGTGCCAGCAGTTTGAACACCGCAACTAATGAAAAACTGTTTTTT	CASSLNTATNEKLFF
-	-	TRBV5-6	TRBJ1-2	TGTGCCAGCAGCTTGGGTGGCCAAAACGGTGGCTACACCTTC	CASSLGGQNGGYTF
TRBD1	-	TRBV28	TRBJ1-2	TGTGCCAGCACCAATCCGGGACAGTTCTATGGCTACACCTTC	CASTNPGQFYGYTF
TRBD1	-	TRBV19	TRBJ1-1	TGTGCCAGTAGGGGGGACAGGGGGCGTACTGAAGCTTTCTTT	CASRGDRGRTEAFF
-	once	TRBV7-9	TRBJ1-2	TGTGCCAGCAGATCAGGGGAGGATGGCTACACCTTC	CASRSGEDGYTF
-	-	TRBV7-7	TRBJ2-7	TGTGCTAGCAGCTTAGATCGGGGATCTACGCAGCAGTACTTC	CASSLDRGSTQQYF
-	-	TRBV13	TRBJ2-1	TGTGCCAGCAGCCCCGGGGGTGGGTACTACAATGAGCAGTTCTTC	CASSPGGGYYNEQFF
TRBD2	-	TRBV7-2	TRBJ2-7	TGTGCCAGCAGCCAAACTAGCGGGGACGGGGAGCAGTACTTC	CASSQTSGDGEQYF
-	once	TRBV7-3	TRBJ2-7	TGTGCCAGCAGCTTAGGTGGTAGTCCCTACGAGCAGTACTTC	CASSLGGSPYEQYF
-	-	TRBV29-1	TRBJ2-7	TGCAGCGCTCAACAGGGTTACTACGAGCAGTACTTC	CSAQQGYYEQYF
-	-	TRBV11-3	TRBJ2-5	TGTGCCAGCAGCTTTACCACGGGAGAGACCCAGTACTTC	CASSFTTGETQYF
-	-	TRBV10-1	TRBJ2-4	TGCGCCAGCAGTGAGTCCCCAGGGCAAAACATTCAGTACTTC	CASSESPGQNIQYF
TRBD2	-	TRBV7-9	TRBJ2-7	TGTGCCAGCAGCACACTAGCGGGGGATTCCTACGAGCAGTACTTC	CASSTLAGDSYEQYF
-	-	TRBV12-5	TRBJ2-7	TGTGCTAGTGGTTTGGCGGGGGTGTACGAGCAGTACTTC	CASGLAGVYEQYF
-	-	TRBV28	TRBJ1-6	TGTGCCAGCAGTTTATCCAGTGCACCCCTCCACTTT	CASSLSSAPLHF
TRBD2	-	TRBV29-1	TRBJ2-5	TGCAGCGTTGATAGCGGGAGATTAGAGACCCAGTACTTC	CSVDSGRLETQYF
-	once	TRBV18	TRBJ1-4	TGTGCCAGCTCACCCGGGAACCCTGAAAAACTGTTTTTT	CASSPGNPEKLFF
-	-	TRBV25-1	TRBJ2-4	TGTGCCAGCAGTCCCCATAGCATTCAAAACATTCAGTACTTC	CASSPHSIQNIQYF
-	-	TRBV6-1	TRBJ1-6	TGTGCCAGCAGTGCAGGGAGGGTGTATTCACCCCTCCACTTT	CASSAGRVYSPLHF
-	-	TRBV18	TRBJ1-1	TGTGCCAGCTCACAAAAAGGGGGGGGTGACACTGAAGCTTTCTTT	CASSQKGGGDTEAFF
-	-	TRBV13	TRBJ1-4	TGTGCCAGCAGCTTAGGGGGGGCGATTAATGAAAAACTGTTTTTT	CASSLGGAINEKLFF
-	once	TRBV5-1	TRBJ2-5	TGCGCCAGCAGCAGACAGGACCCCCAAGAGACCCAGTACTTC	CASSRQDPQETQYF
-	-	TRBV2	TRBJ2-7	TGTGCCAGCAGGGGAACAGTGCAGTACTTC	CASRGTVQYF
-	-	TRBV2	TRBJ2-1	TGTGCCAGCAGTGAAGAGATGGGGCGCGGCAATGAGCAGTTCTTC	CASSEEMGRGNEQFF
-	-	TRBV5-5	TRBJ2-2	TGTGCCAGCAGCTTGGCTTGGATGAAGGTCGCCGGGGAGCTGTTTTTT	CASSLAWMKVAGELFF
-	-	TRBV10-3	TRBJ2-3	TGTGCCATCAGTGAGTCGCGGTCGCGGTCAGATACGCAGTATTTT	CAISESRSRSDTQYF
TRBD1	-	TRBV18	TRBJ2-2	TGTGCCAGCTCACCTGGACAGGGAGGCACCGGGGAGCTGTTTTTT	CASSPGQGGTGELFF
-	-	TRBV30	TRBJ1-1	TGTGCCTGGAGCGTCTATCCACTGGCCCGTCAGGGTTCCACTGAAGCTTTCTTT	CAWSVYPLARQGSTEAFF
TRBD1	-	TRBV19	TRBJ1-1	TGTGCCAGCTCACCCGGGACAGGGGTTAGCACTGAAGCTTTCTTT	CASSPGTGVSTEAFF
-	few	TRBV29-1	TRBJ1-1	TGCAGCGTTGACGAAGGGGAGACTGAAGCTTTCTTT	CSVDEGETEAFF
TRBD1	-	TRBV9	TRBJ2-7	TGTGCCAGCAGCCCGGGACAGCCAACCTACGAGCAGTACTTC	CASSPGQPTYEQYF
-	-	TRBV19	TRBJ1-1	TGTGCCAGTAGTATGGGTACCGGGACAATGAACACTGAAGCTTTCTTT	CASSMGTGTMNTEAFF
TRBD2	-	TRBV19	TRBJ2-2	TGTGCCAGTAGCCCCGACGGCGGGAGGGCCCCGGGCGGGGAGCTGTTTTTT	CASSPDGGRAPGGELFF
-	-	TRBV6-1	TRBJ2-5	TGTGCCAGCAGCCAAAACCCAGTGACCCAGTACTTC	CASSQNPVTQYF
-	-	TRBV10-1	TRBJ2-1	TGCGCCAGCAGTGAGTTTTTAGGAATAAATGAGCAGTTCTTC	CASSEFLGINEQFF
TRBD2	-	TRBV4-3	TRBJ2-6	TGCGCCAGCAGCCAGGCGGAGCGGGGGACCTCTGGGGCCAACGTCCTGACTTTC	CASSQAERGTSGANVLTF
TRBD2	-	TRBV5-8	TRBJ2-7	TGTGCCAGCAGCTTGGTCCAGCGGGGGCCGTCCTACGAGCAGTACTTC	CASSLVQRGPSYEQYF
TRBD2	-	TRBV7-3	TRBJ2-3	TGTGCCAGCAGCCTCAGGGCGACTAGCGATTCCGCAGATACGCAGTATTTT	CASSLRATSDSADTQYF
TRBD1	-	TRBV6-4	TRBJ1-2	TGTGCCAGCAGTGCGACAGGGGAATATGGCTACACCTTC	CASSATGEYGYTF
-	-	TRBV5-1	TRBJ1-2	TGCGCCAGCAGCTTGGATACGAGCGGAAACTATGGCTACACCTTC	CASSLDTSGNYGYTF
-	-	TRBV6-5	TRBJ1-1	TGTGCCAGCAGTTACACAGGGACGATGAACACTGAAGCTTTCTTT	CASSYTGTMNTEAFF
-	few	TRBV19	TRBJ1-2	TGTGCCAGCAGCCTTGGGATCGGCTACACCTTC	CASSLGIGYTF